This entry lists 32 T cell receptor beta chains sequenced from one sample in a study of CD8+ T cells in alopecia areata. The treatment was: oral pan-JAK inhibitor, 5-10 mg twice daily. The authors extracted RNA and reverse transcribed it into cDNA as the sequencing template. Some clones are missing from TCRdb's copy, which holds only in-frame ones; the method was immunoSEQ multiplex PCR. The data contain tens of thousands of clones, roughly 50% of them singletons. The sequencing here drew on CD8+ T cells sorted from blood, taken around week 36, from a patient treated with tofacitinib. These receptors came from a human donor with alopecia areata.

CDR3 nucleotides: TGTGCCCACCGCCCAACTACCCGCCGCCAAGAGACCCAGTACTTC. Its translation is CAHRPTTRRQETQYF. The chain is built from TRBV7-2 and TRBJ2-5, with D hard to call. V lost 11 bases and J lost 1, with 20 bases in between. The CDR3 loop spans 15 amino acids. The germline CDR1 and CDR2 sequences are SGHTA and FQGNSA. The variable domain in full, completed from reference TRBV7-2 and TRBJ2-5, reads GAGVSQSPSNKVTEKGKDVELRCDPISGHTALYWYRQSLGQGLEFLIYFQGNSAPDKSGLPSDRFSAERTGGSVSTLTIQRTQQEDSAVYLCAHRPTTRRQETQYFGPGTRLLVL.

V and J are TRBV19 and TRBJ2-7, with a tentative D call TRBD2 (6 bases). The CDR3 sequence is 16 residues long. Per the germline V gene, CDR1 is LNHDA and CDR2 is SQIVND (reference sequence). Trimming stripped 6 bases from V and 0 bases from J, with 18 bases between. The CDR3 DNA reads TGTGCCAGTAGCGGGAGCGGGCCCCTAAGCTCCTACGAGCAGTACTTC. This sequence encodes CASSGSGPLSSYEQYF.

J is TRBJ1-4 and V is TRBV9; D ambiguous. The V and J ends lost 2 bases and 2 bases respectively, with 7 bases between them. The CDR3 is 14 residues long. Germline CDR1 and CDR2: SGDLS and YYNGEE. DNA of the CDR3: TGTGCCAGCAGCGTGGGGTCTACTAATGAAAAACTGTTTTTT. This translates into CASSVGSTNEKLFF.

The chain carries TRBV9 and TRBJ2-7; 8 bases match TRBD1. V shed 0 bases, J shed 2 bases, and the junction held 4 bases outside the gene matches. This CDR3 has 15 residues. Germline V gene data show CDR1 as SGDLS and CDR2 as YYNGEE. This chain's CDR3 is CASSVAGTGPYEQYF. CDR3 in DNA: TGTGCCAGCAGCGTAGCCGGGACAGGACCCTACGAGCAGTACTTC.

This clone was recorded a few times. V is TRBV6-1 and J is TRBJ2-6; no clear D. V shed 9 bases and J shed 0 bases, with 12 bases lying between them. This CDR3 comprises 15 residues. Germline assignment: CDR1 MNHNS and CDR2 SASEGT. DNA for the CDR3: TGTGCCAGTGCTGGCTGGGCCTCTGGGGCCAACGTCCTGACTTTC. Encoded protein: CASAGWASGANVLTF.

This clone was counted between two and nine times. The V call is TRBV29-1, the J call TRBJ1-1; the D is unclear. The CDR3 has 13 amino acids. V lost 4 bases to trimming and J lost 8 bases, with 17 bases between them. CDR1 and CDR2 from the germline V gene are SQVTM and ANQGSEA. The CDR3 here is CSVAVGLHFEAFF. The CDR3 DNA reads TGCAGCGTTGCAGTAGGGTTACACTTCGAAGCTTTCTTT.

In this sample, this clone turned up a few times. The chain combines TRBV30 with TRBJ2-1; 8 bases align to TRBD2. Germline V gene lookup returns CDR1 GTSNPN and CDR2 SVGIG (reference sequence). The CDR3 is 13 amino acids. V dropped 2 bases and J dropped 9; count of bases not matched to a gene: 6. CDR3 coding DNA: TGTGCCTGGAGTAGCGGGAGTGGATCTGAGCAGTTCTTC. Encoded protein: CAWSSGSGSEQFF. Full variable domain (missing parts from reference TRBV30 and TRBJ2-1): SQTIHQWPATLVQPVGSPLSLECTVEGTSNPNLYWYRQAAGRGLQLLFYSVGIGQISSEVPQNLSASRPQDRQFILSSKKLLLSDSGFYLCAWSSGSGSEQFFGPGTRLTVL.

This chain uses TRBV6-6 with TRBJ2-2, with a possible D match to TRBD2 (5 bases). This CDR3 is 14 amino acids long. Per germline, CDR1 MNHNY and CDR2 SVGAGI (reference sequence). Trimming left V 6 bases short and J 3 bases short, with 11 bases between. CDR3 sequence reads: CASSPGLYTGELFF. In DNA form, the CDR3 reads TGTGCCAGCAGCCCCGGACTGTACACCGGGGAGCTGTTTTTT.

This rearrangement joins TRBV4-2 to TRBJ1-1, with D unclear. V was cut by 2 bases and J by 0 bases, with 4 bases left in between. The CDR3 totals 13 residues. Germline V gene lookup returns CDR1 LGHNA and CDR2 YNFKEQ. Written as DNA, the CDR3 is TGTGCCAGCAGCCAAAGGGTGAACACTGAAGCTTTCTTT. This translates into CASSQRVNTEAFF.

This rearrangement joins TRBV30 to TRBJ2-5; the match to TRBD1 covers 9 bases. This CDR3 comprises 14 residues. Germline CDR1 is GTSNPN and CDR2 is SVGIG (reference sequence). Losses at the gene ends were 0 bases for V and 7 bases for J; bases not matched to a gene: 6. The CDR3 loop is CAWSVGQGPGTQYF. The DNA of the CDR3 is TGTGCCTGGAGTGTGGGACAGGGCCCTGGGACCCAGTACTTC.

The table lists this clone with a few counts. This chain uses TRBV7-9 with TRBJ2-6; D unclear. CDR3 length: 14 amino acids. Germline V CDR1 and CDR2: SEHNR, FQNEAQ (reference sequence). Trimming removed 6 bases at V and 0 bases at J, with 6 bases between. This CDR3 is CASSQFSGANVLTF. In DNA, the CDR3 is TGTGCCAGCAGTCAATTCTCTGGGGCCAACGTCCTGACTTTC.

The V gene is TRBV19, the J gene TRBJ1-5; D gene uncertain. CDR3 size: 16 residues. Germline CDR1 LNHDA, CDR2 SQIVND (reference sequence). The V end was cut by 8 bases, the J end by 0 bases, with 17 bases between. CDR3 bases: TGTGCCAGTGCCTGGATTGCTCATAATAGCAATCAGCCCCAGCATTTT. The encoded protein is CASAWIAHNSNQPQHF.

This clone was counted a few times. The V and J genes are TRBV9 and TRBJ2-5; the D is unclear. The CDR3 spans 11 residues. CDR1 is SGDLS, CDR2 YYNGEE, per germline. Trimming shortened V by 3 bases and J by 5 bases, and 5 bases separated the two germline ends. The CDR3 region has the DNA TGTGCCAGCAGCGGACGGGAGACCCAGTACTTC. This codes for CASSGRETQYF.

This clone was counted a few times. The chain joins TRBV21-1 to TRBJ2-7; the table's D call of TRBD2 was not tested on the DNA. TRBV21-1 is a known pseudogene. The CDR3 spans 15 residues. This CDR3 is CASPPLGSGGDEQYF. DNA for the CDR3: TGTGCCAGCCCCCCGCTGGGCTCGGGAGGAGACGAGCAGTACTTC.

This chain uses TRBV5-1 with TRBJ2-7, with a weak D call TRBD1 (6 bases). Looked up from germline, CDR1 is SGHRS and CDR2 is YFSETQ. The CDR3 is 14 amino acids. V shed 0 bases and J shed 3 bases, with 10 bases lying between them. The CDR3 coding sequence is TGCGCCAGCAGCTTGGAAGGCAGGGGCTACGAGCAGTACTTC. As protein: CASSLEGRGYEQYF.

The chain's CDR3 is CASRTRDRDSYEQYF. CDR3 sequence (DNA): TGTGCCAGCAGGACCCGGGACAGGGACTCCTACGAGCAGTACTTC. The chain is built from TRBV6-1 and TRBJ2-7, with TRBD1 matching 9 bases. J lost 0 bases, V lost 6 bases, and 6 bases had no gene match. The germline V gene encodes CDR1 MNHNS and CDR2 SASEGT. The CDR3 runs 15 residues.

V gene TRBV28 combines with J gene TRBJ1-5; D is undetermined. CDR3 length: 14 amino acids. Trimming took 3 bases from V and 4 from J, leaving 10 bases between them. The germline gives CDR1 MDHEN, CDR2 SYDVKM. The chain's CDR3 is CASSFFGSNQPQHF. The CDR3 coding sequence is TGTGCCAGCAGTTTTTTTGGGAGTAATCAGCCCCAGCATTTT.

This rearrangement joins TRBV4-1 to TRBJ2-2; D gene ambiguous. The CDR3 is 14 residues long. Looked up from germline, CDR1 is MGHRA and CDR2 is YSYEKL. Deletions cut 1 base from V and 4 bases from J, with 7 bases between. The CDR3: CASSQVRSTGELFF. The CDR3 bases are TGCGCCAGCAGCCAAGTAAGATCCACCGGGGAGCTGTTTTTT.

The chain combines TRBV9 with TRBJ2-7, with TRBD2 matching over 14 bases. J was trimmed by 5 bases and V by 3 bases; bases with no gene match: 4. CDR1 SGDLS and CDR2 YYNGEE come from the germline V gene. CDR3 length: 15 residues. CDR3 residues: CASSAGTSGRNEQYF. The DNA for the CDR3 is TGTGCCAGCAGCGCCGGGACTAGCGGGAGAAACGAGCAGTACTTC.

This clone turned up a few times. The chain links TRBV18 to TRBJ2-3, with D tentatively TRBD1 (6 bases). The CDR3 runs 16 residues. CDR1 and CDR2 (germline): KGHSH, LQKENI. V was shortened by 2 bases and J by 2 bases, with 14 bases between the two germline ends. The CDR3 DNA reads TGTGCCAGCTCACCAGAGGACAGTTATGCCACAGATACGCAGTATTTT. Protein product: CASSPEDSYATDTQYF.

The chain joins TRBV4-2 to TRBJ2-1; TRBD2 matches at 10 bases. Per germline, CDR1 LGHNA and CDR2 YNFKEQ. CDR3 length: 14 amino acids. V shed 4 bases, J shed 7 bases, and the junction held 4 bases outside the gene matches. The CDR3 region has the DNA TGTGCCAGCAGCCTCAAAGCGGGAGGGAATGAGCAGTTCTTC. Its protein is CASSLKAGGNEQFF.

The chain employs TRBV13 and TRBJ1-1, with D perhaps matching TRBD1 (5 bases). Germline values: CDR1 PRHDT, CDR2 FYEKMQ (reference sequence). V lost 0 bases, J lost 8 bases, and 13 bases lay in between. This CDR3 region has 14 residues. The CDR3 DNA is TGTGCCAGCAGCTTAGGCCAGGGAGGAATAGAAGCTTTCTTT. Translated, it gives CASSLGQGGIEAFF.

This clone was observed once. The chain links TRBV27 to TRBJ1-1, with unresolved D. Germline V CDR1 and CDR2: MNHEY, SMNVEV (reference sequence). The length of the CDR3 is 14 residues. Trimming cost V 7 bases and J 4 bases, with 16 bases left between them. The CDR3 loop reads CASTSLDASTEAFF. DNA of the CDR3: TGTGCCAGCACCAGCCTAGATGCGAGCACTGAAGCTTTCTTT.

The chain combines TRBV30 with TRBJ2-2, with 7 bases lining up with TRBD2. The V and J ends lost 3 bases and 6 bases, in that order; junction bases with no gene match: 1. The germline V gene has CDR1 GTSNPN and CDR2 SVGIG (reference sequence). This CDR3 has 12 amino acids. CDR3 DNA: TGTGCCTGGAGGACTAGCTCCGGGGAGCTGTTTTTT. It translates to CAWRTSSGELFF.

The chain has TRBV7-3 and TRBJ2-3; 9 nucleotides agree with TRBD2. The V gene end was trimmed by 1 base and the J gene end by 7 bases; junction bases not matched to a gene: 6. Germline V gene lookup returns CDR1 SGHTA and CDR2 FQGTGA. This CDR3 region has 15 residues. The CDR3 region is CASSLSSSGTNTQYF. The CDR3 bases are TGTGCCAGCAGCTTAAGCTCTAGCGGGACAAATACGCAGTATTTT.

The chain combines TRBV9 with TRBJ2-1; perhaps D is TRBD1 or TRBD2 (5 bases each). The CDR3 consists of 15 residues. Germline V lookup: CDR1 SGDLS, CDR2 YYNGEE. The V end lost 6 bases, the J end lost 5 bases, and 18 bases lay between the germline ends. The CDR3 protein is CASTSDGGGNNEQFF. CDR3 nucleotides: TGTGCCAGCACCAGTGACGGTGGGGGTAACAATGAGCAGTTCTTC. The full variable domain, its missing parts supplied by reference TRBV9 and TRBJ2-1, is DSGVTQTPKHLITATGQRVTLRCSPRSGDLSVYWYQQSLDQGLQFLIQYYNGEERAKGNILERFSAQQFPDLHSELNLSSLELGDSALYFCASTSDGGGNNEQFFGPGTRLTVL.

The chain links TRBV28 to TRBJ2-5; weak D call: TRBD1 (5 bases). CDR3 size: 14 residues. The germline V gene has CDR1 MDHEN and CDR2 SYDVKM. V shed 3 bases and J shed 2 bases, with 10 bases lying between them. CDR3 amino acids: CASSFRTQQETQYF. In DNA form, the CDR3 reads TGTGCCAGCAGTTTTAGGACACAACAAGAGACCCAGTACTTC.

V gene TRBV4-1 combines with J gene TRBJ2-4; TRBD2 might be the D (5 bases). The germline V gene has CDR1 MGHRA and CDR2 YSYEKL. V shed 4 bases and J shed 2 bases, with 12 bases lying between them. The CDR3 spans 15 residues. The CDR3 region is CASSLVRGSKNIQYF. The DNA for the CDR3 is TGCGCCAGCAGCCTAGTACGGGGTTCCAAAAACATTCAGTACTTC.

This clone was observed a few times. This rearrangement joins TRBV29-1 to TRBJ2-3; 14 nucleotides agree with TRBD2. J lost 3 bases, V lost 4 bases, and 12 bases had no gene match. The CDR3 is 18 amino acids. Germline CDR1 is SQVTM and CDR2 is ANQGSEA. The CDR3 region has the DNA TGCAGCGTTGTGCCAAGGACTAGCGGGAGGTATGAGACAGATACGCAGTATTTT. It encodes CSVVPRTSGRYETDTQYF.

The sample holds a few counts of this clone. J is TRBJ2-4 and V is TRBV29-1; D uncertain. The CDR3 is 11 residues long. The germline V gene encodes CDR1 SQVTM and CDR2 ANQGSEA. Trimming left V 7 bases short and J 3 bases short, with 7 bases between. This chain's CDR3 is CSAPGKNIQYF. The CDR3 nucleotides are TGCAGCGCTCCCGGCAAAAACATTCAGTACTTC.

This chain uses TRBV7-9 with TRBJ2-7; D call uncertain. CDR1 SEHNR and CDR2 FQNEAQ come from the germline V gene (reference sequence). The V end was cut by 3 bases, the J end by 2 bases, with 11 bases between. The CDR3 length is 14 residues. CDR3: CASSFVSETYEQYF. CDR3 nucleotide sequence: TGTGCCAGCAGCTTCGTTTCAGAAACCTACGAGCAGTACTTC.

V and J are TRBV28 and TRBJ1-5, with D possibly matching TRBD1 (5 bases). V lost 5 bases and J 3 bases, leaving 11 bases between the germline ends. Looked up from germline, CDR1 is MDHEN and CDR2 is SYDVKM. The CDR3 is 14 amino acids. The CDR3 spells CASSGGAFNQPQHF. The CDR3 DNA is TGTGCCAGCAGTGGGGGTGCGTTCAATCAGCCCCAGCATTTT.